This T cell receptor beta chain was found in a study of regulatory T cells in long-lasting Graves disease. Points from the study as a whole: New patients shared roughly 980 public clonotypes, fewer than the roughly 3,000 shared by persistent patients. Persistent Graves' patients showed less TCR diversity than newly diagnosed patients showed.

This sample's time point: persistent/refractory GD, antithyroid drugs over 5 years with positive TRAb. The TCR library was prepared using RNA isolated from PBMCs. Library construction for TCR beta used iRepertoire HTBI primers and Arm-PCR of CDR3 regions. TCRdb redid the calling of the multiplex PCR reads with MiXCR, one entry per CDR3 protein. The sample includes under 500,000 distinct CDR3 sequences, less than 25% of them seen just once. J gave up 7 bases and V 8 bases, and 10 bases lay outside the gene matches. The CDR3 sequence is 13 residues long. This clonotype has ten or more counts. Its target is not known.

V and J are TRBV12-3 or TRBV12-4 and TRBJ1-1; the match to TRBD1 covers 7 bases. The receptor's source is a female donor with Graves disease. This material consisted of peripheral blood mononuclear cells (PBMCs), taken when the disease was refractory, from a patient treated with antithyroid drugs. The CDR3 DNA is TGTGCCAGCGCTACAGGGGAGGGGAATGAAGCTTTCTTT. It is translated as CASATGEGNEAFF.